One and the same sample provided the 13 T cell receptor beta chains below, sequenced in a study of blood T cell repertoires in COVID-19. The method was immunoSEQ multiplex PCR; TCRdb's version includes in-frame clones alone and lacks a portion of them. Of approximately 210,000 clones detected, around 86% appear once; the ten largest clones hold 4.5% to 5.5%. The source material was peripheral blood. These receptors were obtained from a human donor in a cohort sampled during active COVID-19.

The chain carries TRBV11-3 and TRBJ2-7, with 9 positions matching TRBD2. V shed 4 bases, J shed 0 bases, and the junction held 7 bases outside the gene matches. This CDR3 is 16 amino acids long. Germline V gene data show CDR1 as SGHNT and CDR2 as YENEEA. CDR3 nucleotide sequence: TGTGCCAGCAGCTCCCCTAGCGGGGCCCTCTCCTACGAGCAGTACTTC. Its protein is CASSSPSGALSYEQYF.

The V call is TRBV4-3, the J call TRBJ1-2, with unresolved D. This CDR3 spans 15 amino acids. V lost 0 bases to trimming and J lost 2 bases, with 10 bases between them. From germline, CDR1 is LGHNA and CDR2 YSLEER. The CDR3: CASSQDPKWNYGYTF. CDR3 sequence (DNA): TGCGCCAGCAGCCAAGATCCTAAGTGGAACTATGGCTACACCTTC.

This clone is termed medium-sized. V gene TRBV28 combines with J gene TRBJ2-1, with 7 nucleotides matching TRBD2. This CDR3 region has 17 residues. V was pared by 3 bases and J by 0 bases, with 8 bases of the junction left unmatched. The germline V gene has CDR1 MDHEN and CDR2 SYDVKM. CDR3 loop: CASSFPSLANSYNEQFF. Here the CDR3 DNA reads TGTGCCAGCAGTTTCCCATCACTAGCGAACTCCTACAATGAGCAGTTCTTC.

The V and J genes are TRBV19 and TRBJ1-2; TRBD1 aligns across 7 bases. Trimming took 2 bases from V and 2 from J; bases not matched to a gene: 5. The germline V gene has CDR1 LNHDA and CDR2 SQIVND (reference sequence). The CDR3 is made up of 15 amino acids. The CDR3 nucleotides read TGTGCCAGTAGTATAATTCGGGGACAGAACTATGGCTACACCTTC. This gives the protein CASSIIRGQNYGYTF. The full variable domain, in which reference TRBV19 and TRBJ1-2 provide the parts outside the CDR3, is DGGITQSPKYLFRKEGQNVTLSCEQNLNHDAMYWYRQDPGQGLRLIYYSQIVNDFQKGDIAEGYSVSREKKESFPLTVTSAQKNPTAFYLCASSIIRGQNYGYTFGSGTRLTVV.

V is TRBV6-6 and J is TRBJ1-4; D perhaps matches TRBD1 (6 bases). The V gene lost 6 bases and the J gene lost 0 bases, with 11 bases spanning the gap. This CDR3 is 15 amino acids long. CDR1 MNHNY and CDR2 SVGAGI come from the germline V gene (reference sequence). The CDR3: CASRKDRSTNEKLFF. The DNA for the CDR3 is TGTGCCAGCAGGAAAGACAGGTCAACTAATGAAAAACTGTTTTTT.

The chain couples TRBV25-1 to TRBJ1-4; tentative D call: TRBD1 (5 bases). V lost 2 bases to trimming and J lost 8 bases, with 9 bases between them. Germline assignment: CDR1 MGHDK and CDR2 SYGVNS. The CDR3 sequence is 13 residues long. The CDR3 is CASSEGGTEKLFF. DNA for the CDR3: TGTGCCAGCAGTGAAGGGGGGACCGAAAAACTGTTTTTT. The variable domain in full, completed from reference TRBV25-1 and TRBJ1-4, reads EADIYQTPRYLVIGTGKKITLECSQTMGHDKMYWYQQDPGMELHLIHYSYGVNSTEKGDLSSESTVSRIRTEHFPLTLESARPSHTSQYLCASSEGGTEKLFFGSGTQLSVL.

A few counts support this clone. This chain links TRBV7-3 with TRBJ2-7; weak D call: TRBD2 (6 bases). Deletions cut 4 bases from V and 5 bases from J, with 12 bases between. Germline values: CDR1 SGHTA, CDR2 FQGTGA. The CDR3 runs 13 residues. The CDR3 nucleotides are TGTGCCAGCAGCTCGGGCAGGAGGGACGAGCAGTACTTC. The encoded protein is CASSSGRRDEQYF.

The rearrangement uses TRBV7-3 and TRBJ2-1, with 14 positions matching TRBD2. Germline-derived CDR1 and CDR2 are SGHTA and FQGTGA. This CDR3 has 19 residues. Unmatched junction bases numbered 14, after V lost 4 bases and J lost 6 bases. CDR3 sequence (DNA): TGTGCCAGCAGCTCCTACGGGGCCGACGGGACTAGCGGGAGCAATGAGCAGTTCTTC. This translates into CASSSYGADGTSGSNEQFF.

The CDR3 region has the DNA TGTGCCAGCAGTGCAGGGGGCCGAACCTACGAGCAGTACTTC. Residues: CASSAGGRTYEQYF. This chain connects TRBV2 to TRBJ2-7, with TRBD1 matching 8 bases. V lost 4 bases to trimming and J lost 2 bases; unmatched junction nucleotides: 4. The CDR3 has 14 amino acids. Germline V CDR1 and CDR2: SNHLY, FYNNEI.

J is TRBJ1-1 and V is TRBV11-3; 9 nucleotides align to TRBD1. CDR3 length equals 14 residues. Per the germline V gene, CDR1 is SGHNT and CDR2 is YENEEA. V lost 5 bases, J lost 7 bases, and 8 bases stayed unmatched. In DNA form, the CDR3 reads TGTGCCAGCAGCCCCCAGACAGGGGGGAATGAAGCTTTCTTT. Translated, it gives CASSPQTGGNEAFF.

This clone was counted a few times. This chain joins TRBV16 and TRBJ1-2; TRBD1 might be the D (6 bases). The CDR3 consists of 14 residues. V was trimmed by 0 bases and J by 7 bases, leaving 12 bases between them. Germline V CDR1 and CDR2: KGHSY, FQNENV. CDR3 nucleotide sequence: TGTGCCAGCAGCCAATCGTGGCAGGGGTCTGGCTACACCTTC. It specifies CASSQSWQGSGYTF. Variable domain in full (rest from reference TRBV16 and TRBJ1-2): GEEVAQTPKHLVRGEGQKAKLYCAPIKGHSYVFWYQQVLKNEFKFLISFQNENVFDETGMPKERFSAKCLPNSPCSLEIQATKLEDSAVYFCASSQSWQGSGYTFGSGTRLTVV.

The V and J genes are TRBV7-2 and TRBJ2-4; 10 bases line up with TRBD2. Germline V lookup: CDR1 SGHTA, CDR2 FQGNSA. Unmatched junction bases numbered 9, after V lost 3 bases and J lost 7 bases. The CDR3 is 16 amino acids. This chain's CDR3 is CASSLGAGGISNIQYF. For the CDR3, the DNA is TGTGCCAGCAGCTTGGGAGCGGGAGGGATTTCGAACATTCAGTACTTC. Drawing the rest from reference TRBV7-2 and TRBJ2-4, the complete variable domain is GAGVSQSPSNKVTEKGKDVELRCDPISGHTALYWYRQSLGQGLEFLIYFQGNSAPDKSGLPSDRFSAERTGGSVSTLTIQRTQQEDSAVYLCASSLGAGGISNIQYFGAGTRLSVL.

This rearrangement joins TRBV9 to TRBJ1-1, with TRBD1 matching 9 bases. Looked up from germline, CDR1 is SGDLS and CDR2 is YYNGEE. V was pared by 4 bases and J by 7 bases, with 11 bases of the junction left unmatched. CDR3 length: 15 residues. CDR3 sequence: CASSPGGQGISEAFF. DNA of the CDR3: TGTGCCAGCAGCCCAGGGGGACAGGGTATTAGTGAAGCTTTCTTT.